This T cell receptor beta chain was observed in a study of T cells in Graves' hyperthyroidism and ophthalmopathy. Study-wide results and limits: The model's output predicted ophthalmopathy at a median of about 6.5 months prior to onset.

Amplified TCR beta CDR3 regions came from RNA transcripts. An initial round of RT-PCR targeting the TCR CDR3 relied on the HTBI primer set. TCRdb recomputed calls from the multiplex PCR reads with MiXCR, one row per CDR3 protein. The sample records around 420,000 distinct CDR3 sequences, approximately 15% being singletons. CDR1 and CDR2 (germline): LNHDA, SQIVND (reference sequence). V lost 3 bases, J lost 5 bases, and 14 bases lay in between. The CDR3 totals 14 residues. This clonotype came up a few times. Its target is not known. Stable Graves' hyperthyroidism meant no ophthalmopathy progression within 18 months. Subjects aged 18 to 65 presented with newly diagnosed hyperthyroidism of less than 2 months' duration. Thyroid ultrasound and orbital computed tomography, with clinical symptoms and serum thyroxine and TRAb, informed diagnoses.

This sequence joins TRBV19 and TRBJ2-7; either TRBD1 or TRBD2 may supply D (5 bases each). Input material: blood. This receptor was taken from a woman between 18 and 29 years old with Graves' hyperthyroidism. The CDR3, as DNA: TGTGCCAGTAGTATGGGGAGATCGGGACACGAGCAGTACTTC. Translated, it gives CASSMGRSGHEQYF.